This TCR beta chain was captured by sequencing in a study of T cell responses to AZD1222 COVID-19 vaccine. Study-wide results and caveats: Just a handful of people given AZD1222 tested seropositive at baseline. Females made up more of the donors, who were largely white British, and clonal diversity may have come out too low.

V lost 8 bases and J lost 3, with 11 bases in between. There are 13 residues in the CDR3. Germline loops: CDR1 SEHNR, CDR2 FQNEAQ (reference sequence). A remark on this clone: Its antigen is still unknown.

Using immunoSEQ multiplex PCR, the repertoire was profiled, and TCRdb retains in-frame clones only, with some absent. Found here are tens of thousands of clones, about 89% of them singletons; the top ten hold under 3%. The specimen was peripheral blood, collected on day 0 of AZD1222 vaccination. The receptor comes from an adult in good health. The rearrangement joins TRBV7-9 to TRBJ2-1; D ambiguous. The CDR3 DNA is TGTGCCAGCGCAACAGTGAACTACAATGAGCAGTTCTTC. This translates into CASATVNYNEQFF.